This T cell receptor beta chain appears in the sequencing data of a study of blood T cell repertoires in COVID-19. Original processing methods: Reference gene primer amplification yielded estimated nucleated cell counts. Repertoires were generated with immunoSEQ multiplex PCR, while TCRdb's copy carries only in-frame clones and drops some. The DNA was the basis for D and trimming; V, J and clone size are from that table. The table has 130,000 to 150,000 clones, around 84% seen once. The V gene end was trimmed by 3 bases and the J gene end by 1 base; junction bases not matched to a gene: 0. The CDR3 contains 14 residues. Germline values: CDR1 SGHVS, CDR2 FQNEAQ.

The TCR sequence derives from a human donor in a cohort sampled during active COVID-19. The sample taken for sequencing was peripheral blood. The chain carries TRBV7-8 and TRBJ1-1; 9 bases map to TRBD1. The CDR3 DNA is TGTGCCAGCAGCTTGGGACAGGGGAACACTGAAGCTTTCTTT. Its protein product is CASSLGQGNTEAFF.